Listed below are T cell receptor beta chains from one sample, sequenced in a study of T cell responses to AZD1222 COVID-19 vaccine. Profiled with immunoSEQ multiplex PCR; TCRdb holds only in-frame clones, not every one. The sample has more than 95,000 clones, about 90% seen once. The sequencing here drew on peripheral blood, taken 28 days after the second AZD1222 dose. These receptors all come from an adult who received the AZD1222 COVID-19 vaccine. Each CDR3 is given with its conserved first and last residue.

>TRBV19|TRBJ1-1
CASIPTGNTEAFF
>TRBV6-6|TRBJ1-4
CASTQGHEKKLFF
>TRBV7-2|TRBJ2-7
CASSTVYEQYF
>TRBV5-1|TRBJ1-1
CASSLLQTDNTEAFF
>TRBV16|TRBJ2-3
CASSQRVDTQYF
>TRBV10-3|TRBJ1-1
CAISGGDRVTEAFF
>TRBV28|TRBJ2-7
CASSLPSVLEQYF
>TRBV3-1/TRBV3-2|TRBJ1-2
CASSQNSFGGSVSGYTF
>TRBV13|TRBJ2-1
CASSLGVKEQFF
>TRBV4-1|TRBJ2-5
CASSQAGTGGGETQYF
>TRBV27|TRBJ2-7
CASSLSIGDRADYEQYF
>TRBV20-1|TRBJ1-2
CSASRRSRGYTF
>TRBV3-1/TRBV3-2|TRBJ2-7
CASSQGGLAGRYEQYF
>TRBV5-8|TRBJ2-3
CASSLDRFILVPRTDTQYF
>TRBV7-2|TRBJ2-2
CASSSGLAGGWELFF
>TRBV9|TRBJ2-7
CASSVADRDYEQYF
>TRBV5-8|TRBJ1-5
CASSPKGGGGARQPQHF
>TRBV10-1|TRBJ2-3
CASSIQGRDTQYF
>TRBV4-1|TRBJ2-2
CASSHGHEGTGELFF
>TRBV6-6|TRBJ1-4
CASSYSTGQAQEKLFF
>TRBV29-1|TRBJ1-2
CSVELWGSYGYTF
>TRBV7-8|TRBJ2-7
CASSLNPYEQYF
>TRBV21-1|TRBJ2-1
CASSTRLGIEQFF
>TRBV9|TRBJ2-3
CASSGSGRGADTQYF
>TRBV6-2/TRBV6-3|TRBJ2-7
CASSYAGEEYF
>TRBV6-1|TRBJ2-7
CASSEVTEAYEQYF
>TRBV28|TRBJ2-7
CASSFGRGHFF
>TRBV5-8|TRBJ1-5
CASSLGDANQPQHF
>TRBV27|TRBJ2-4
CASSPFPWRELIQYF
>TRBV28|TRBJ1-1
CASSLGGRSNTEAFF
>TRBV7-8|TRBJ1-2
CASSLVRRTGDGYTF
>TRBV7-6|TRBJ1-4
CASSVGDRANEKLFF
>TRBV27|TRBJ2-3
CASSGRKTDTQYF
>TRBV3-1/TRBV3-2|TRBJ2-1
CASSQVWGLSSYNEQFF
>TRBV3-1/TRBV3-2|TRBJ2-1
CASSQASGRGNEQFF
>TRBV2|TRBJ2-7
CASSAVGTEQYF
>TRBV28|TRBJ1-3
CASSPGRVGSSGNTIYF
>TRBV28|TRBJ2-7
CASSLLFRQTSNYEQYF
>TRBV4-2|TRBJ2-3
CASSQDLRVTSDTQYF
>TRBV27|TRBJ2-1
CASSSTSHYRNEQFF
>TRBV28|TRBJ2-7
CASSSPRTSTYEQYF
>TRBV9|TRBJ2-1
CASSNNRGPGGLINNEQFF